This passage covers 8 T cell receptor beta chains from one sample sequenced in a study of CD8 T cells in Susac syndrome. Reverse transcription used about 0.5 to 1 ug RNA and random hexamers. TCRdb itself ran the immunoSEQ multiplex PCR reads through MiXCR, one entry per CDR3 protein. This sample has 73,000 or so distinct CDR3 sequences, with about 95% found just once. The sequencing sample was made of CD8+ T cells from PBMCs. All receptors derive from a human donor with multiple sclerosis.

The V call is TRBV29-1, the J call TRBJ2-1, with D unresolved. This CDR3 is built from 11 residues. V lost 8 bases to trimming and J lost 7 bases, with 12 bases between them. Germline V lookup: CDR1 SQVTM, CDR2 ANQGSEA. Written as DNA, the CDR3 is TGCAGCCCTAGGACGTCGAATGAGCAGTTCTTC. This encodes CSPRTSNEQFF.

This sequence joins TRBV6-6 and TRBJ2-5; D might be TRBD2 (5 bases). The V end lost 0 bases, the J end lost 5 bases, and 10 bases lay between the germline ends. This CDR3 region has 14 residues. The V gene's germline CDR1 is MNHNY and CDR2 SVGAGI (reference sequence). The CDR3, as DNA: TGTGCCAGCAGTTACTCACCCTCGGGGGAGACCCAGTACTTC. Translation gives CASSYSPSGETQYF.

The chain recombines TRBV5-1 with TRBJ1-1; the D gene is possibly TRBD1 (5 bases). From germline, CDR1 is SGHRS and CDR2 YFSETQ. The CDR3 length is 16 residues. Trimming cost V 0 bases and J 1 base, with 13 bases left between them. CDR3 coding DNA: TGCGCCAGCAGCTTGGTGGCAGGGCCGAAGAACACTGAAGCTTTCTTT. It specifies CASSLVAGPKNTEAFF.

In its sample, this clonotype was seen once. The J gene is TRBJ1-2, the V gene TRBV27; tentatively, D is TRBD1 (6 bases). Trimming removed 2 bases at V and 1 base at J, with 11 bases between. The V gene's germline CDR1 is MNHEY and CDR2 SMNVEV (reference sequence). The CDR3 runs 15 residues. The CDR3 protein is CASSLRRGLNYGYTF. The DNA of the CDR3 is TGTGCCAGCAGTTTACGCAGGGGCCTTAACTATGGCTACACCTTC.

The chain couples TRBV7-9 to TRBJ2-7; D is unresolved. The CDR3 totals 12 residues. The germline V gene has CDR1 SEHNR and CDR2 FQNEAQ (reference sequence). Trimming stripped 5 bases from V and 4 bases from J, with 9 bases between. Here the CDR3 reads CASSEVWYEQYF. The DNA of the CDR3 is TGTGCCAGCAGCGAAGTGTGGTACGAGCAGTACTTC.

The rearrangement uses TRBV12-5 and TRBJ1-2; D remains unclear. The CDR3 spans 13 residues. V was cut by 3 bases and J by 5 bases, with 10 bases left in between. In germline, CDR1 is LGHNT, CDR2 FRNRAP. The CDR3 loop is CASGLDSLYGYTF. The CDR3 nucleotides read TGTGCTAGTGGTTTAGACTCCCTTTATGGCTACACCTTC. The variable domain in full, completed from reference TRBV12-5 and TRBJ1-2, reads DARVTQTPRHKVTEMGQEVTMRCQPILGHNTVFWYRQTMMQGLELLAYFRNRAPLDDSGMPKDRFSAEMPDATLATLKIQPSEPRDSAVYFCASGLDSLYGYTFGSGTRLTVV.

This chain uses TRBV4-2 with TRBJ2-7; D call uncertain. Germline values: CDR1 LGHNA, CDR2 YNFKEQ. Trimming took off 4 bases at V and 0 bases at J, with 13 bases between the two ends. CDR3 length: 15 residues. Here the CDR3 reads CASSPVSESSYEQYF. The CDR3 DNA sequence: TGTGCCAGCAGCCCAGTGAGTGAGAGCTCCTACGAGCAGTACTTC.

The chain couples TRBV9 to TRBJ1-4, with 10 bases matching TRBD1. The CDR3 has 15 amino acids. CDR1 is SGDLS and CDR2 is YYNGEE in the germline V gene. Unmatched junction bases numbered 5, after V lost 3 bases and J lost 6 bases. CDR3 nucleotide sequence: TGTGCCAGCAGCGCCCCAGGGACAGGGGATGAAAAACTGTTTTTT. Protein sequence: CASSAPGTGDEKLFF.